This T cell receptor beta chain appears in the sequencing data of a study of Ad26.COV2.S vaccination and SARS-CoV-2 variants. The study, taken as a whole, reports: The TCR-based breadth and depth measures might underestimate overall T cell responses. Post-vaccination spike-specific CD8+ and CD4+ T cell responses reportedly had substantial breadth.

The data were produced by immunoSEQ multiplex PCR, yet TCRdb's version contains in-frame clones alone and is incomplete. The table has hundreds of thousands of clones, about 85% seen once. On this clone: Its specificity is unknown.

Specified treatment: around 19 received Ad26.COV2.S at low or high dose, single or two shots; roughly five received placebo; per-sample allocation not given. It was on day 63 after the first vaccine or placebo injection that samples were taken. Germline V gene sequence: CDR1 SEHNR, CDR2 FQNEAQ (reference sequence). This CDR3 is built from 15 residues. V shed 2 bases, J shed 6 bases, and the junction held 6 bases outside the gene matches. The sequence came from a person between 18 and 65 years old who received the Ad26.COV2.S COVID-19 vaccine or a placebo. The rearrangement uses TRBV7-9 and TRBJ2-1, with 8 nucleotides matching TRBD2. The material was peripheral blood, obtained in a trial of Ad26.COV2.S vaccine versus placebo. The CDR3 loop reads CASSLRLARTNEQFF. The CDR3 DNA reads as TGTGCCAGCAGCTTACGACTAGCGAGAACCAATGAGCAGTTCTTC.